Shown below are 25 T cell receptor beta chains from a single sample sequenced in a study of T cell responses to AZD1222 COVID-19 vaccine. TCRdb keeps only in-frame clones here, not all; method: immunoSEQ multiplex PCR. The sample holds tens of thousands of clones; around 81% are singletons and the top ten take approximately 3.6%. The sample here was peripheral blood, taken on day 0 of AZD1222 vaccination. The receptors stem from an adult in good health.

The chain couples TRBV10-3 to TRBJ1-3; 7 bases are a match to TRBD1. The CDR3 contains 15 residues. Trimming took 8 bases from V and 3 from J; bases not matched to a gene: 10. Germline lookup yields CDR1 ENHRY and CDR2 SYGVKD. CDR3 DNA sequence: TGTGCCATCCGGTCCGACAGGGAGGGTGGAAACACCATATATTTT. Protein product: CAIRSDREGGNTIYF.

The chain combines TRBV5-1 with TRBJ2-1; TRBD2 might be the D (5 bases). V lost 4 bases and J 0 bases, leaving 11 bases between the germline ends. Looked up from germline, CDR1 is SGHRS and CDR2 is YFSETQ. The CDR3 runs to 15 residues. CDR3 region: CASSPGFLSYNEQFF. The CDR3 nucleotides are TGCGCCAGCAGCCCGGGGTTCCTCTCCTACAATGAGCAGTTCTTC.

Only one count was recorded for this clone. V is TRBV28 and J is TRBJ1-4, with 9 bases identical to TRBD1. This CDR3 is built from 14 residues. V lost 7 bases and J lost 1; bases outside the gene matches: 1. Germline V gives CDR1 MDHEN, CDR2 SYDVKM. In DNA, the CDR3 is TGTGCCAGCATGACAGGGGGAACTAATGAAAAACTGTTTTTT. Translating gives CASMTGGTNEKLFF. Complete variable domain (other parts from reference TRBV28 and TRBJ1-4): DVKVTQSSRYLVKRTGEKVFLECVQDMDHENMFWYRQDPGLGLRLIYFSYDVKMKEKGDIPEGYSVSREKKERFSLILESASTNQTSMYLCASMTGGTNEKLFFGSGTQLSVL.

The J gene is TRBJ2-2, the V gene TRBV6-5, with D possibly being TRBD1 or TRBD2 (5 bases each). Germline V gives CDR1 MNHEY, CDR2 SVGAGI. V was cut by 8 bases and J by 0 bases, with 10 bases left in between. The CDR3 length is 14 residues. In nucleotides, the CDR3 is TGTGCCAGCCGAGGGGCCACGAACACCGGGGAGCTGTTTTTT. Translation: CASRGATNTGELFF.

The chain recombines TRBV5-1 with TRBJ1-3; D is unresolved. Trimming took 0 bases from V and 2 from J, leaving 6 bases between them. Germline CDR1 is SGHRS and CDR2 is YFSETQ. The CDR3 has 14 amino acids. This CDR3 is CASSLASTGNTIYF. CDR3 bases: TGCGCCAGCAGCTTGGCCTCCACTGGAAACACCATATATTTT.

This chain joins TRBV3-1 (or the pseudogene TRBV3-2) and TRBJ2-1, with D possibly called TRBD1 or TRBD2 (5 bases each). CDR1 and CDR2 (germline): LGHDT, YNNKEL (reference sequence). This CDR3 contains 20 residues. Between the trimmed V and J ends, which lost 0 bases and 8 bases, there was a span of 29 bases. The CDR3 spells CASSQDGYHFTGPQNDEQFF. DNA for the CDR3: TGTGCCAGCAGCCAAGATGGGTACCACTTCACGGGACCGCAGAACGATGAGCAGTTCTTC.

The chain uses TRBV6-5 and TRBJ1-5, with 11 bases lining up with TRBD1. With 5 bases clipped from V and 12 bases from J, the junction kept 12 bases outside the gene matches. Germline CDR1 and CDR2: MNHEY and SVGAGI. The CDR3 runs 15 residues. CDR3 region: CASSTRDRGAEVQHF. CDR3 DNA sequence: TGTGCCAGCAGTACCCGGGACAGGGGGGCGGAGGTCCAGCATTTT.

V gene TRBV7-2 combines with J gene TRBJ2-7, with 10 positions matching TRBD1. Looked up from germline, CDR1 is SGHTA and CDR2 is FQGNSA. Trimming removed 4 bases from V and 2 bases from J; junction bases left unmatched: 5. The CDR3 runs to 15 residues. The CDR3 nucleotides are TGTGCCAGCAGCTCGGACAGGGGGGTGCCCTACGAGCAGTACTTC. This sequence encodes CASSSDRGVPYEQYF.

The rearrangement joins TRBV19 to TRBJ1-2; unclear D gene. Germline lookup yields CDR1 LNHDA and CDR2 SQIVND (reference sequence). This CDR3 contains 16 residues. The V gene lost 6 bases and the J gene lost 4 bases, with 21 bases spanning the gap. Written as DNA, the CDR3 is TGTGCCAGTAGCACGAGCTTAGGACGGGCGACCTATGGCTACACCTTC. Translated: CASSTSLGRATYGYTF. Filled out from reference TRBV19 and TRBJ1-2, the complete variable domain reads DGGITQSPKYLFRKEGQNVTLSCEQNLNHDAMYWYRQDPGQGLRLIYYSQIVNDFQKGDIAEGYSVSREKKESFPLTVTSAQKNPTAFYLCASSTSLGRATYGYTFGSGTRLTVV.

The chain recombines TRBV27 with TRBJ1-4, with D unresolved. Germline CDR1 and CDR2: MNHEY and SMNVEV (reference sequence). The CDR3 is 16 residues long. Trimming removed 4 bases from V and 5 bases from J, with 17 bases in between. CDR3 in DNA: TGTGCCAGCAGTTCAGCAACCTCAGACGGGAATGAAAAACTGTTTTTT. It translates to CASSSATSDGNEKLFF.

This clone appeared a few times. V gene TRBV5-1 combines with J gene TRBJ2-2; the match to TRBD2 covers 13 bases. Germline loops: CDR1 SGHRS, CDR2 YFSETQ. The CDR3 covers 14 residues. The V gene end was trimmed by 3 bases and the J gene end by 7 bases; junction bases not matched to a gene: 0. The CDR3 sequence is CASSWTSGGGELFF. CDR3 DNA: TGCGCCAGCAGCTGGACTAGCGGGGGCGGGGAGCTGTTTTTT.

V gene TRBV6-5 combines with J gene TRBJ1-2; D might be TRBD1 (5 bases). Germline values: CDR1 MNHEY, CDR2 SVGAGI. This CDR3 contains 13 residues. V was clipped by 7 bases and J by 4 bases, with 13 bases between them. The CDR3 DNA sequence: TGTGCCAGCAAGCCGGGACGGCCCTATGGCTACACCTTC. It yields the protein CASKPGRPYGYTF.

The chain joins TRBV28 to TRBJ2-1; 9 bases fit TRBD1. The germline V gene encodes CDR1 MDHEN and CDR2 SYDVKM. The length of the CDR3 is 15 residues. J gave up 9 bases and V 10 bases, and 16 bases lay outside the gene matches. CDR3 residues: CATVSGQGSLGEQFF. The CDR3 DNA reads as TGTGCCACAGTATCGGGACAGGGTAGTTTGGGTGAGCAGTTCTTC.

The genes are TRBV12-3 or TRBV12-4 and TRBJ2-3; no clear D. The CDR3 is made up of 11 amino acids. V shed 7 bases and J shed 6 bases, with 8 bases lying between them. CDR3 sequence (DNA): TGTGCCAGCAACCAAGCGGATACGCAGTATTTT. Protein product: CASNQADTQYF.

The chain has TRBV19 and TRBJ2-1; perhaps D is TRBD1 or TRBD2 (6 bases each). CDR1 is LNHDA, CDR2 SQIVND, per germline (reference sequence). The CDR3 totals 16 residues. V lost 3 bases and J lost 6, with 18 bases in between. CDR3 protein: CASSISNRGGGNEQFF. As DNA, the CDR3 is TGTGCCAGTAGTATTTCGAACAGAGGAGGGGGCAATGAGCAGTTCTTC.

The chain uses TRBV28 and TRBJ1-3; D ambiguous. V gave up 5 bases and J gave up 0 bases, with 11 bases separating them. The germline CDR1 and CDR2 sequences are MDHEN and SYDVKM. The CDR3 loop spans 15 amino acids. The CDR3 protein is CASSVGTASGNTIYF. Written as DNA, the CDR3 is TGTGCCAGCAGTGTTGGAACAGCCTCTGGAAACACCATATATTTT.

This chain links TRBV28 with TRBJ1-2, with a tentative D call TRBD1 (6 bases). Germline V gene sequence: CDR1 MDHEN, CDR2 SYDVKM. Trimming pared 4 bases from V and 1 base from J, leaving 13 bases between. This CDR3 has 15 residues. CDR3 sequence: CASSSPGQNNYGYTF. CDR3 coding DNA: TGTGCCAGCAGTTCCCCTGGACAGAATAACTATGGCTACACCTTC.

The chain links TRBV19 to TRBJ1-5; no reliable D call. Trimming took off 4 bases at V and 1 base at J, with 5 bases between the two ends. The CDR3 is made up of 13 amino acids. The germline CDR1 and CDR2 sequences are LNHDA and SQIVND (reference sequence). The CDR3 DNA reads as TGTGCCAGTAGTACGGCCAGCAATCAGCCCCAGCATTTT. Protein product: CASSTASNQPQHF.

V gene TRBV3-1 (or the pseudogene TRBV3-2) combines with J gene TRBJ2-5; the match to TRBD1 covers 7 bases. The CDR3 runs 15 residues. CDR1 is LGHDT, CDR2 YNNKEL, per germline (reference sequence). The V gene end was trimmed by 4 bases and the J gene end by 5 bases; junction bases not matched to a gene: 10. As DNA, the CDR3 is TGTGCCAGCAGCCGCCTCGGGCAGGGGGACGAGACCCAGTACTTC. The encoded protein is CASSRLGQGDETQYF.

The chain links TRBV6-5 to TRBJ1-1, with a tentative D call TRBD1 (5 bases). Germline CDR1 is MNHEY and CDR2 is SVGAGI. The CDR3 spans 15 residues. V gave up 0 bases and J gave up 3 bases, with 11 bases separating them. This chain's CDR3 is CASSYSTQGDTEAFF. CDR3 DNA sequence: TGTGCCAGCAGTTACTCGACGCAGGGTGACACTGAAGCTTTCTTT.

This chain links TRBV7-9 with TRBJ2-2; TRBD1 is a possible D gene (6 bases). V was cut by 5 bases and J by 10 bases, with 14 bases left in between. In germline, CDR1 is SEHNR, CDR2 FQNEAQ (reference sequence). The CDR3 extends over 13 amino acids. The CDR3 sequence is CASSVRQAQELFF. CDR3 bases: TGTGCCAGCAGCGTAAGACAGGCCCAGGAGCTGTTTTTT.

This rearrangement joins TRBV7-2 to TRBJ2-7; no definite D call. The germline V and J ends were trimmed by 0 bases and 3 bases, with 15 bases remaining between them. There are 16 residues in the CDR3. The germline V gene has CDR1 SGHTA and CDR2 FQGNSA. CDR3 DNA: TGTGCCAGCAGCTTAGCTGCGACACAGAACGGCTACGAGCAGTACTTC. Protein sequence: CASSLAATQNGYEQYF.

The V gene is TRBV5-4, the J gene TRBJ1-2, with D uncertain. V was shortened by 4 bases and J by 5 bases, with 21 bases between the two germline ends. The CDR3 is 16 amino acids. CDR1 and CDR2 (germline): SGHNT, YYREEE (reference sequence). The CDR3 reads CASSPPSGSLWYGYTF. CDR3 DNA: TGTGCCAGCAGCCCTCCGAGCGGCAGCCTTTGGTATGGCTACACCTTC.

This clone was seen only once. The V call is TRBV7-9, the J call TRBJ2-7; D is perhaps TRBD1 (5 bases). Trimming stripped 2 bases from V and 12 bases from J, with 11 bases between. This CDR3 comprises 11 residues. Per the germline V gene, CDR1 is SEHNR and CDR2 is FQNEAQ (reference sequence). The CDR3 DNA reads TGTGCCAGCAGCTTAATGCAGGGCCTGTACTTC. It yields the protein CASSLMQGLYF.

V and J are TRBV29-1 and TRBJ1-4, with D unresolved. Trimming cost V 6 bases and J 4 bases, with 12 bases left between them. The germline gives CDR1 SQVTM, CDR2 ANQGSEA. The CDR3 length is 13 residues. CDR3 coding DNA: TGCAGCGTCTCGGGCATATTTAATGAAAAACTGTTTTTT. Translating it yields CSVSGIFNEKLFF.